These T cell receptor beta chains were read from a single sample in a study of cytomegalovirus exposure and HLA in healthy donors. Clones were read by immunoSEQ multiplex PCR, and TCRdb kept only the in-frame ones, dropping some. The sample includes some 150,000 clones, approximately 78% of them seen just once. Sequencing input: PBMCs. The origin of the receptors is a woman aged 45-65 years in good health and CMV-seropositive. Each CDR3 is given with its conserved first and last residue. The D gene is left open where the match is weak. Expanded clones get a size class; other rows say once, few or many, or leave the size out.

>.|once|TRBV21-1|TRBJ2-3
TGTGCCAGCAGCAAATTTTTGGACAACCCTAGCACAGATACGCAGTATTTT
CASSKFLDNPSTDTQYF
>.|.|TRBV5-1|TRBJ1-2
TGCGCCAGCAGCTTTGACGCAGGGTCCAACTATGGCTACACCTTC
CASSFDAGSNYGYTF
>TRBD2|few|TRBV28|TRBJ2-3
TGTGCCAGCAGTCGAATGTTACTAGCGCTCCCCACAGATACGCAGTATTTT
CASSRMLLALPTDTQYF
>TRBD1|once|TRBV7-9|TRBJ2-7
TGTGCCAGCAGCTATGGGACAGATAGCTACGAGCAGTACTTC
CASSYGTDSYEQYF
>.|.|TRBV4-2|TRBJ1-1
TGTGCCAGCAGAGTAGAGAACACTGAAGCTTTCTTT
CASRVENTEAFF
>TRBD1|once|TRBV2|TRBJ1-2
TGTGCCAGCAGATTCACAGGGGGCGAAGGCTACACCTTC
CASRFTGGEGYTF
>.|.|TRBV7-6|TRBJ1-5
TGTGCCAGCAGCCGAACAGGAGGGATGGTTCAGCCCCAGCATTTT
CASSRTGGMVQPQHF
>.|.|TRBV5-1|TRBJ1-4
TGCGCCAGCAGTCTTATCGGAACAGGGCGTAATGAAAAACTGTTTTTT
CASSLIGTGRNEKLFF
>.|.|TRBV30|TRBJ1-1
TGTGCCTGGAGTGTAAAGACAGGGAACACTGAAGCTTTCTTT
CAWSVKTGNTEAFF
>.|.|TRBV5-8|TRBJ1-5
TGTGCCAGCAGCTTAACACAGCATAGCAATCAGCCCCAGCATTTT
CASSLTQHSNQPQHF
>TRBD1|.|TRBV7-9|TRBJ1-1
TGTGCCAGCAGCACCCCAGGACAGGGAAACACTGAAGCTTTCTTT
CASSTPGQGNTEAFF
>TRBD1|.|TRBV27|TRBJ1-2
TGTGCCAGCAGTCCCCTGGGACAGCAACTCTATGGCTACACCTTC
CASSPLGQQLYGYTF
>TRBD1|.|TRBV7-9|TRBJ2-1
TGTGCCAGCAGCCGACAGGGGGCGCCGGGGGATGAGCAGTTCTTC
CASSRQGAPGDEQFF
>.|.|TRBV4-1|TRBJ1-2
TGCGCCAGCAGCCAAGACCCAGGGGTGATTTATGGCTACACCTTC
CASSQDPGVIYGYTF
>.|.|TRBV20-1|TRBJ2-1
TGCAGTGCTGGAGGGACTTACGAGCAGTTCTTC
CSAGGTYEQFF
>.|.|TRBV2|TRBJ2-7
TGTGCCAGCAGTGAGCGAATGTTCTACGAGCAGTACTTC
CASSERMFYEQYF
>.|.|TRBV9|TRBJ2-3
TGTGCCAGCAGCGTACCAGGACACACAGATACGCAGTATTTT
CASSVPGHTDTQYF
>.|.|TRBV5-8|TRBJ1-2
TGTGCCAGCAGCTTGCAAGGTCTAGGGAGGCTTAACTATGGCTACACCTTC
CASSLQGLGRLNYGYTF
>TRBD1|.|TRBV7-8|TRBJ2-7
TGTGCCAGCAGCCGGGACAGGGGGTTCTACGAGCAGTACTTC
CASSRDRGFYEQYF
>.|.|TRBV6-5|TRBJ1-4
TGTGCCAGCAGTCCGGTTAACGAAAAACTGTTTTTT
CASSPVNEKLFF
>.|.|TRBV16|TRBJ2-2
TGTGCCAGCAGCCCAACCCGGCAGGGTATCACCGGGGAGCTGTTTTTT
CASSPTRQGITGELFF
>.|.|TRBV4-3|TRBJ1-1
TGCGCCAGCAGCCAAATAAGAGAGGGGAACACTGAAGCTTTCTTT
CASSQIREGNTEAFF
>.|.|TRBV5-4|TRBJ1-4
TGTGCCAGCAGCCGAGTGGGGGGGAACCGTGCAACTAATGAAAAACTGTTTTTT
CASSRVGGNRATNEKLFF
>TRBD1|.|TRBV2|TRBJ1-2
TGTGCCAGCATCTACCCGGGACAGAACTATGGCTACACCTTC
CASIYPGQNYGYTF
>.|once|TRBV7-2|TRBJ2-7
TGTGCCAGCAGCCTGTGGGACCGACTAGGGGAGCAGTACTTC
CASSLWDRLGEQYF
>TRBD1|few|TRBV7-3|TRBJ2-3
TGTGCCAGCAGCTCAACAGGGGTGCAAACAGATACGCAGTATTTT
CASSSTGVQTDTQYF
>.|.|TRBV5-1|TRBJ2-2
TGCGCCAGCAGCTACAGGGTTAACGGGGAGCTGTTTTTT
CASSYRVNGELFF
>.|.|TRBV28|TRBJ1-4
TGTGCCAGCAGTCTCCGAGACAGTTTGAAAAAACTGTTTTTT
CASSLRDSLKKLFF
>.|.|TRBV6-1|TRBJ1-1
TGTGCCAGCAGTGAGATCCCGACAGACTTTATGAACACTGAAGCTTTCTTT
CASSEIPTDFMNTEAFF
>.|few|TRBV25-1|TRBJ2-5
TGTGCCAGCAGTGAATTCGGGGTGGGGGAGACCCAGTACTTC
CASSEFGVGETQYF
>TRBD1|.|TRBV6-1|TRBJ2-1
TGTGCCAGCAGGGTTATGGGGACAGGGGTCAATGAGCAGTTCTTC
CASRVMGTGVNEQFF
>.|.|TRBV19|TRBJ2-4
TGTGCCAGTAGTATGGGTGGAGTCGGCACAGGTAGGGCCAAAAACATTCAGTACTTC
CASSMGGVGTGRAKNIQYF
>TRBD1|.|TRBV10-3|TRBJ2-2
TGTGCCATCAAACAGGGGTACACCGGGGAGCTGTTTTTT
CAIKQGYTGELFF